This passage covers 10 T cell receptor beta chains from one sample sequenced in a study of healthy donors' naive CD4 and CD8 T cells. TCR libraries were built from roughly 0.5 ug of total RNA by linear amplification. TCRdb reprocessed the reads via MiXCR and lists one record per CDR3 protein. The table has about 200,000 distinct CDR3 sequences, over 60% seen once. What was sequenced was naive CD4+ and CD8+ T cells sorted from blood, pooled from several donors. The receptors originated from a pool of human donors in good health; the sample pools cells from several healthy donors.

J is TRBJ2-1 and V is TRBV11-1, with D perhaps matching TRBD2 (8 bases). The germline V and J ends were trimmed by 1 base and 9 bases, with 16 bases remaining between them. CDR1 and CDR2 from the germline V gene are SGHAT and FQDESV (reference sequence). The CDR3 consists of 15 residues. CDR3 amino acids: CASSLEGLGGGEQFF. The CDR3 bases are TGTGCCAGCAGCTTAGAGGGACTAGGGGGCGGTGAGCAGTTCTTC.

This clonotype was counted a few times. The CDR3 protein is CSARNRGTNTEAFF. The CDR3 bases are TGCAGTGCTAGGAACAGGGGAACGAACACTGAAGCTTTCTTT. The J gene is TRBJ1-1, the V gene TRBV20-1; 7 bases match TRBD1. Germline values: CDR1 DFQATT, CDR2 SNEGSKA (reference sequence). CDR3 length equals 14 residues. The J segment lost 1 base and the V segment lost 3 bases, leaving 5 bases of the junction unmatched.

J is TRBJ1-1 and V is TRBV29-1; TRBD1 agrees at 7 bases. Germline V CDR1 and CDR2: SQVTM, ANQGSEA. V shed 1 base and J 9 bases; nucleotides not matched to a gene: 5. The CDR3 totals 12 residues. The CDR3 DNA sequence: TGCAGCGTTGAAGTTGAGGGGGCTCAAGCTTTCTTT. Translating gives CSVEVEGAQAFF.

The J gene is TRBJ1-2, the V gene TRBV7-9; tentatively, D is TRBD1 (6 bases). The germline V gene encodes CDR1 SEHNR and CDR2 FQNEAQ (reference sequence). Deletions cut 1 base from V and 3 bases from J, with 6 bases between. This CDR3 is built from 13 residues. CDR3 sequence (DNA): TGTGCCAGCAGCTTAGGGACAGACTATGGCTACACCTTC. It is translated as CASSLGTDYGYTF. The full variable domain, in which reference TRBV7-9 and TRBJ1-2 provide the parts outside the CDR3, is DTGVSQNPRHKITKRGQNVTFRCDPISEHNRLYWYRQTLGQGPEFLTYFQNEAQLEKSRLLSDRFSAERPKGSFSTLEIQRTEQGDSAMYLCASSLGTDYGYTFGSGTRLTVV.

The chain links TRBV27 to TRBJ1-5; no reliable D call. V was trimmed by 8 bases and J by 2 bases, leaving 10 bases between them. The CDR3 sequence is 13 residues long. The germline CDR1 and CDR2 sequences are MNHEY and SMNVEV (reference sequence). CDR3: CASGNYGNQPQHF. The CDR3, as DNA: TGTGCCAGCGGTAATTATGGCAATCAGCCCCAGCATTTT.

The CDR3 nucleotides are TGTGCCAGCAGTGCGGACAACCATTCCTATGGCTACACCTTC. It translates to CASSADNHSYGYTF. V and J are TRBV6-1 and TRBJ1-2, with D tentatively TRBD1 (5 bases). This CDR3 has 14 residues. Looked up from germline, CDR1 is MNHNS and CDR2 is SASEGT. The V and J ends lost 4 bases and 4 bases respectively, with 13 bases between them.

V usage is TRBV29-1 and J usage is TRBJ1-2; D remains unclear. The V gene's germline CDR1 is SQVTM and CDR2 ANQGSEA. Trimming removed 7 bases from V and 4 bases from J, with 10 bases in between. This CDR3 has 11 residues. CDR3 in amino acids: CSGRTVYGYTF. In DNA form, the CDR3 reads TGCAGCGGCCGTACAGTCTATGGCTACACCTTC. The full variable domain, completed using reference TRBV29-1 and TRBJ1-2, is SAVISQKPSRDICQRGTSLTIQCQVDSQVTMMFWYRQQPGQSLTLIATANQGSEATYESGFVIDKFPISRPNLTFSTLTVSNMSPEDSSIYLCSGRTVYGYTFGSGTRLTVV.

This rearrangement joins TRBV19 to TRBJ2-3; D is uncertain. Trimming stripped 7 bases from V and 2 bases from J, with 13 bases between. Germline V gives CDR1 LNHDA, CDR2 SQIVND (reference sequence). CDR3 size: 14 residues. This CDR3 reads CASTTRLSTDTQYF. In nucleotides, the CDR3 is TGTGCCAGTACCACTCGGCTCTCCACAGATACGCAGTATTTT.

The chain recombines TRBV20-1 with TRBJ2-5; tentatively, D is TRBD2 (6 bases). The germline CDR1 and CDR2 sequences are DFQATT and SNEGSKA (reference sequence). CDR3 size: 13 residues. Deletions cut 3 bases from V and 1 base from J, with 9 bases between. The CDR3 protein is CSARLGGQETQYF. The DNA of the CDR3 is TGCAGTGCTAGGTTGGGGGGCCAAGAGACCCAGTACTTC.

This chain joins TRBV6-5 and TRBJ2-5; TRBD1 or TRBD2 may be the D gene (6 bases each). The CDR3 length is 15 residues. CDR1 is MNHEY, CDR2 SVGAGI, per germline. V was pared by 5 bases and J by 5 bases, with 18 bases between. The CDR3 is CASSNLQGLIETQYF. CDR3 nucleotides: TGTGCCAGCAGTAACCTACAGGGACTTATCGAGACCCAGTACTTC.